These 26 T cell receptor beta chains were sequenced from one sample in a study of shared T cell receptors in the human thymus. Only in-frame clones appear in the TCRdb table, and some are missing; sequencing was by immunoSEQ multiplex PCR. The table has hundreds of thousands of clones, around 87% seen once. The data were also submitted as part of a second study, on human thymus T cells.

Sequenced material: thymocytes. These receptors came from a boy under two years old with a congenital heart defect.

The chain carries TRBV4-3 and TRBJ1-1; no definite D call. This CDR3 is built from 14 residues. The germline V and J ends were trimmed by 4 bases and 7 bases, with 16 bases remaining between them. Germline values: CDR1 LGHNA, CDR2 YSLEER. The CDR3 loop is CASSRRGGSLEAFF. DNA of the CDR3: TGCGCCAGCAGCCGTCGTGGAGGGTCCCTTGAAGCTTTCTTT.

This rearrangement joins TRBV2 to TRBJ1-5, with D perhaps TRBD1 (6 bases). The CDR3 totals 16 residues. Germline CDR1 SNHLY, CDR2 FYNNEI. V shed 5 bases and J shed 3 bases, with 17 bases lying between them. The CDR3 protein is CASSPPRGIFNQPQHF. The CDR3 DNA sequence: TGTGCCAGCAGTCCGCCGAGGGGGATTTTCAATCAGCCCCAGCATTTT. Combining the CDR3 with reference TRBV2 and TRBJ1-5 gives the whole variable domain EPEVTQTPSHQVTQMGQEVILRCVPISNHLYFYWYRQILGQKVEFLVSFYNNEISEKSEIFDDQFSVERPDGSNFTLKIRSTKLEDSAMYFCASSPPRGIFNQPQHFGDGTRLSIL.

This chain connects TRBV30 to TRBJ1-2; perhaps TRBD1 as D (5 bases). CDR3 length: 15 residues. Germline CDR1 reads GTSNPN; CDR2 reads SVGIG (reference sequence). V shed 0 bases and J shed 4 bases, with 15 bases lying between them. CDR3 loop: CAWSVHRQPPYGYTF. In DNA, the CDR3 is TGTGCCTGGAGTGTACATCGACAGCCTCCCTATGGCTACACCTTC.

V usage is TRBV5-6 and J usage is TRBJ2-4; tentatively, D is TRBD1 (5 bases). This CDR3 has 17 amino acids. Germline CDR1 and CDR2: SGHDT and YYEEEE. V shed 0 bases and J shed 0 bases, with 13 bases lying between them. The CDR3 reads CASSLGSGKGAKNIQYF. The CDR3 DNA follows: TGTGCCAGCAGCTTGGGTTCAGGGAAAGGAGCCAAAAACATTCAGTACTTC.

This sequence joins TRBV28 and TRBJ2-2; 9 nucleotides agree with TRBD1. Germline CDR1 MDHEN, CDR2 SYDVKM. Trimming at V came to 5 bases and at J to 6 bases, leaving 10 bases not matched to a gene. CDR3 length: 16 amino acids. In DNA, the CDR3 is TGTGCCAGCAGTATGGACAGGGGTTTTATCGCCGGGGAGCTGTTTTTT. This translates into CASSMDRGFIAGELFF.

The chain is built from TRBV6-6 and TRBJ2-1; no firm D call. The ends were cut back, 0 bases at V and 5 bases at J, with 14 bases in the middle. Germline V CDR1 and CDR2: MNHNY, SVGAGI (reference sequence). This CDR3 region has 16 residues. Here the CDR3 reads CASSYSISWNHNEQFF. CDR3 bases: TGTGCCAGCAGTTACTCGATTAGCTGGAACCACAATGAGCAGTTCTTC.

This CDR3 is CASSHWDTRGRETQYF. The DNA of the CDR3 is TGTGCCAGCAGTCACTGGGATACCAGGGGGCGTGAGACCCAGTACTTC. The chain recombines TRBV27 with TRBJ2-5, with 8 bases lining up with TRBD1. The germline gives CDR1 MNHEY, CDR2 SMNVEV (reference sequence). The CDR3 sequence is 16 residues long. V dropped 5 bases and J dropped 5; count of bases not matched to a gene: 13.

This chain uses TRBV10-3 with TRBJ2-3; 8 bases are shared with TRBD2. Germline V CDR1 and CDR2: ENHRY, SYGVKD. This CDR3 region has 19 residues. V lost 10 bases and J lost 1; bases outside the gene matches: 22. The CDR3 region is CASSPGGSGGRGGTDTQYF. CDR3 nucleotide sequence: TGTGCCAGTAGCCCTGGAGGGAGCGGGGGTAGGGGTGGCACAGATACGCAGTATTTT.

Comment on this clone: Relative to the germline gene, one junction end is altered; a read error may explain this. The chain links TRBV10-3 to TRBJ2-1, with 9 positions matching TRBD2. This CDR3 has 13 amino acids. Germline values: CDR1 ENHRY, CDR2 SYGVKD. CDR3 loop: CAISEPIAGVVIF. The CDR3 nucleotides read TGTGCCATCAGTGAGCCGATAGCGGGAGTGGTGATCTTC.

The chain recombines TRBV29-1 with TRBJ1-2, with D tentatively TRBD1 (5 bases). CDR3 length: 14 residues. V lost 2 bases, J lost 5 bases, and 15 bases lay in between. The germline V gene encodes CDR1 SQVTM and CDR2 ANQGSEA. The CDR3 region has the DNA TGCAGCGTTGAACGCCTCGACAGTGAATATGGCTACACCTTC. Protein: CSVERLDSEYGYTF.

This clone was observed a few times. The rearrangement joins TRBV5-1 to TRBJ1-1; 7 nucleotides agree with TRBD1. The germline gives CDR1 SGHRS, CDR2 YFSETQ. The CDR3 is 14 amino acids. V gave up 5 bases and J gave up 1 base; unmatched junction bases: 5. The CDR3, as DNA: TGCGCCAGCAGAAACGACAGGGAGAACACTGAAGCTTTCTTT. This encodes CASRNDRENTEAFF.

The genes are TRBV11-2 and TRBJ1-1; 9 bases match TRBD1. V lost 4 bases and J lost 4; bases outside the gene matches: 13. The CDR3 loop spans 17 amino acids. Germline-derived CDR1 and CDR2 are SGHAT and FQNNGV. The CDR3 sequence: CASSYHRDRVGVTEAFF. In DNA form, the CDR3 reads TGTGCCAGCAGCTATCATAGGGACAGGGTTGGGGTCACTGAAGCTTTCTTT. The full variable domain, in which reference TRBV11-2 and TRBJ1-1 provide the parts outside the CDR3, is EAGVAQSPRYKIIEKRQSVAFWCNPISGHATLYWYQQILGQGPKLLIQFQNNGVVDDSQLPKDRFSAERLKGVDSTLKIQPAKLEDSAVYLCASSYHRDRVGVTEAFFGQGTRLTVV.

The rearrangement joins TRBV30 to TRBJ1-2; D might be TRBD1 (5 bases). CDR1 is GTSNPN, CDR2 SVGIG, per germline (reference sequence). The CDR3 has 13 residues. V was shortened by 0 bases and J by 6 bases, with 11 bases between the two germline ends. The CDR3, as DNA: TGTGCCTGGAGTGTTTGTAGGGGCCATGGCTACACCTTC. This gives the protein CAWSVCRGHGYTF. The full variable domain, in which reference TRBV30 and TRBJ1-2 provide the parts outside the CDR3, is SQTIHQWPATLVQPVGSPLSLECTVEGTSNPNLYWYRQAAGRGLQLLFYSVGIGQISSEVPQNLSASRPQDRQFILSSKKLLLSDSGFYLCAWSVCRGHGYTFGSGTRLTVV.

V and J are TRBV4-3 and TRBJ2-5; possibly TRBD1 for D (6 bases). The CDR3 runs 15 residues. V lost 0 bases to trimming and J lost 5 bases, with 13 bases between them. In germline, CDR1 is LGHNA, CDR2 YSLEER. The CDR3 nucleotides are TGCGCCAGCAGCCAAGATTGCAGGGGTTGGGAGACCCAGTACTTC. Translated: CASSQDCRGWETQYF.

This rearrangement joins TRBV5-6 to TRBJ1-2; TRBD1 matches 11 bases. Germline values: CDR1 SGHDT, CDR2 YYEEEE. The ends lost 0 bases at V and 6 bases at J; junction bases unmatched: 7. The CDR3 contains 16 residues. DNA for the CDR3: TGTGCCAGCAGCTTGGGGCGGACAGGGGGCGTAGATGGCTACACCTTC. This encodes CASSLGRTGGVDGYTF.

The rearrangement joins TRBV15 to TRBJ1-4, with no clear D. This CDR3 contains 17 residues. The germline gives CDR1 LNHNV, CDR2 YYDKDF (reference sequence). V shed 0 bases and J shed 6 bases, with 17 bases lying between them. The CDR3 loop is CATSRDGSRVMDEKLFF. Written as DNA, the CDR3 is TGTGCCACCAGCAGAGATGGGTCCCGGGTTATGGATGAAAAACTGTTTTTT.

With respect to this clone: This sample also contains other DNA sequences that code for the same CDR3. The chain is built from TRBV30 and TRBJ2-7; 8 bases line up with TRBD2. The CDR3 is made up of 14 amino acids. The trim removed 2 bases at V and 3 bases at J, leaving 6 bases unmatched. Germline V gives CDR1 GTSNPN, CDR2 SVGIG (reference sequence). CDR3 DNA: TGTGCCTGGAGTCCCCCGGGAGGGGACTACGAGCAGTACTTC. It yields the protein CAWSPPGGDYEQYF.

This chain uses TRBV28 with TRBJ1-2; D possibly corresponds to TRBD1 (5 bases). Germline V gene sequence: CDR1 MDHEN, CDR2 SYDVKM. V lost 5 bases, J lost 4 bases, and 14 bases lay in between. CDR3 length equals 14 residues. CDR3 DNA sequence: TGTGCCAGCAGTCCACGCGGGGGAAGCTATGGCTACACCTTC. Its protein product is CASSPRGGSYGYTF.

As concerns this clone: The same CDR3 is also encoded by other DNA sequences in this sample. The V call is TRBV18, the J call TRBJ2-5; D unresolved. The CDR3 has 14 amino acids. Germline values: CDR1 KGHSH, CDR2 LQKENI. Trimming stripped 2 bases from V and 0 bases from J, with 7 bases between. The CDR3 region has the DNA TGTGCCAGCTCACCAGGTACAAACCAAGAGACCCAGTACTTC. Translating it yields CASSPGTNQETQYF.

The rearrangement links TRBV4-1 to TRBJ2-1, with unresolved D. Germline V gene data show CDR1 as MGHRA and CDR2 as YSYEKL. Deletions cut 1 base from V and 4 bases from J, with 14 bases between. The CDR3 totals 16 residues. CDR3 DNA sequence: TGCGCCAGCAGCCAAGTAGCCACCGAGAGATACAATGAGCAGTTCTTC. The encoded protein is CASSQVATERYNEQFF.

V is TRBV5-1 and J is TRBJ2-5, with 9 bases fitting TRBD2. The ends lost 4 bases at V and 0 bases at J; junction bases unmatched: 7. Germline CDR1 SGHRS, CDR2 YFSETQ. This CDR3 spans 16 amino acids. CDR3 DNA: TGCGCCAGCAGCCCCGAGCGGGGGGTGTACCAAGAGACCCAGTACTTC. Translation gives CASSPERGVYQETQYF.

The chain is built from TRBV9 and TRBJ1-2; the D gene is possibly TRBD1 (6 bases). V was pared by 0 bases and J by 6 bases, with 15 bases between. The CDR3 spans 15 residues. CDR1 and CDR2 from the germline V gene are SGDLS and YYNGEE. CDR3 loop: CASSVARTTGNGYTF. The CDR3 DNA follows: TGTGCCAGCAGCGTAGCCCGCACTACAGGGAATGGCTACACCTTC. The full variable domain, rest sourced from reference TRBV9 and TRBJ1-2, is DSGVTQTPKHLITATGQRVTLRCSPRSGDLSVYWYQQSLDQGLQFLIQYYNGEERAKGNILERFSAQQFPDLHSELNLSSLELGDSALYFCASSVARTTGNGYTFGSGTRLTVV.

This chain connects TRBV7-2 to TRBJ1-5, with D possibly matching TRBD1 (5 bases). The CDR3 extends over 12 amino acids. Between the trimmed V and J ends, which lost 4 bases and 7 bases, there was a span of 8 bases. Per germline, CDR1 SGHTA and CDR2 FQGNSA. The CDR3 sequence: CASSYQGQPQHF. The CDR3 region has the DNA TGTGCCAGCAGCTATCAGGGACAGCCCCAGCATTTT.

The genes are TRBV5-1 and TRBJ2-7; D gene unclear. Germline V gene sequence: CDR1 SGHRS, CDR2 YFSETQ. The length of the CDR3 is 13 residues. The germline V and J ends were trimmed by 0 bases and 4 bases, with 8 bases remaining between them. The CDR3 DNA is TGCGCCAGCAGCTTGGCTGCAGGTTACGAGCAGTACTTC. Translation: CASSLAAGYEQYF.

This chain links TRBV5-4 with TRBJ2-5; TRBD2 agrees at 8 bases. The germline gives CDR1 SGHNT, CDR2 YYREEE (reference sequence). After removal of 4 bases from V and 3 bases from J, the junction contained 5 bases not matched to a gene. The CDR3 is made up of 14 amino acids. CDR3: CASSTGAGEETQYF. The CDR3 DNA is TGTGCCAGCAGCACCGGAGCGGGAGAAGAGACCCAGTACTTC.

J is TRBJ1-2 and V is TRBV28, with 10 bases lining up with TRBD1. Trimming removed 6 bases from V and 7 bases from J; junction bases left unmatched: 8. CDR3 length: 14 residues. CDR1 MDHEN and CDR2 SYDVKM come from the germline V gene. Here the CDR3 DNA reads TGTGCCAGCAGCCCTGACAGGGGGCATTTTGGCTACACCTTC. This encodes CASSPDRGHFGYTF.